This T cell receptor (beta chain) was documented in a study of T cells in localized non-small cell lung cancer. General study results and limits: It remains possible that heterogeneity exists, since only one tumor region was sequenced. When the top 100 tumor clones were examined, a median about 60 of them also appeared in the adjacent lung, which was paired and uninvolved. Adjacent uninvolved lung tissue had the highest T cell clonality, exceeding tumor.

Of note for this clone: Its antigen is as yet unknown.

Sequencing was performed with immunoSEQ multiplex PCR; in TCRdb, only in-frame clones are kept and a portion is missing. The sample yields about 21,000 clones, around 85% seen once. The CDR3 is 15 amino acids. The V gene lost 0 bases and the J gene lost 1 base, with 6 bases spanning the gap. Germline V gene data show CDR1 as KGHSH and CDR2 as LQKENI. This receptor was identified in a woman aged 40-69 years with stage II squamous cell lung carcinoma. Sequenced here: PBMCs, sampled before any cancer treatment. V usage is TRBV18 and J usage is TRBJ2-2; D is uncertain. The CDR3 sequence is CASSPPGRNTGELFF. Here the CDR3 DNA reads TGTGCCAGCTCACCACCCGGACGGAACACCGGGGAGCTGTTTTTT. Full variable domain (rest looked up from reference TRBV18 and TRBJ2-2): NAGVMQNPRHLVRRRGQEARLRCSPMKGHSHVYWYRQLPEEGLKFMVYLQKENIIDESGMPKERFSAEFPKEGPSILRIQQVVRGDSAAYFCASSPPGRNTGELFFGEGSRLTVL.